This passage covers 24 T cell receptor beta chains from one sample sequenced in a study of blood T cell repertoires in COVID-19. TCRdb keeps only in-frame clones here, not all; method: immunoSEQ multiplex PCR. The repertoire has about 87,000 clones, about 83% of them found once; the top ten carry more than 2%. The sample was peripheral blood. The receptors stem from a woman in her 70s with acute or convalescent COVID-19.

V is TRBV30 and J is TRBJ2-5, with 12 nucleotides matching TRBD2. CDR1 and CDR2 from the germline V gene are GTSNPN and SVGIG (reference sequence). V lost 4 bases and J lost 5; bases outside the gene matches: 11. The length of the CDR3 is 16 residues. The CDR3: CAWTLAGGPSEETQYF. CDR3 sequence (DNA): TGTGCCTGGACCCTAGCGGGGGGGCCTTCGGAGGAGACCCAGTACTTC.

The chain employs TRBV11-3 and TRBJ1-3; no clear D. Germline CDR1 and CDR2: SGHNT and YENEEA. The CDR3 contains 13 residues. Trimming took 2 bases from V and 8 from J, leaving 10 bases between them. The CDR3 coding sequence is TGTGCCAGCAGCTTAATTCTCGCAGACACCATATATTTT. Translating it yields CASSLILADTIYF.

The rearrangement uses TRBV30 and TRBJ2-7; maybe TRBD2 (5 bases). Germline V gene data show CDR1 as GTSNPN and CDR2 as SVGIG (reference sequence). CDR3 length: 14 residues. V was shortened by 5 bases and J by 4 bases, with 18 bases between the two germline ends. CDR3 amino acids: CAWEAGLSNYEQYF. The CDR3 coding sequence is TGTGCCTGGGAGGCCGGACTCTCGAATTACGAGCAGTACTTC.

CDR3 loop: CASSLGQSTDTQYF. In DNA, the CDR3 is TGTGCCAGCAGCCTGGGACAGAGCACAGATACGCAGTATTTT. This rearrangement joins TRBV6-5 to TRBJ2-3; 7 bases map to TRBD1. V was pared by 6 bases and J by 0 bases, with 3 bases of the junction left unmatched. Germline CDR1 and CDR2: MNHEY and SVGAGI. The CDR3 consists of 14 residues.

The CDR3 loop is CASSAARTDTQYF. CDR3 bases: TGTGCCAGCAGCGCCGCACGGACAGATACGCAGTATTTT. The J gene is TRBJ2-3, the V gene TRBV9; D ambiguous. The CDR3 consists of 13 residues. CDR1 SGDLS and CDR2 YYNGEE come from the germline V gene. V lost 3 bases and J 3 bases, leaving 8 bases between the germline ends.

The chain uses TRBV9 and TRBJ2-2, with D perhaps TRBD2 (5 bases). The CDR3 spans 14 residues. Trimming shortened V by 3 bases and J by 8 bases, and 14 bases separated the two germline ends. Germline V gene sequence: CDR1 SGDLS, CDR2 YYNGEE. The DNA of the CDR3 is TGTGCCAGCAGCGCACGGACTGTAAGTGGGGAGCTGTTTTTT. Its translation: CASSARTVSGELFF.

This chain joins TRBV15 and TRBJ2-3, with 8 bases matching TRBD1. Germline CDR1 LNHNV, CDR2 YYDKDF (reference sequence). The CDR3 extends over 14 amino acids. J lost 6 bases, V lost 6 bases, and 8 bases had no gene match. The DNA for the CDR3 is TGTGCCACCAGACGAGACAGGGGTCCGGATACGCAGTATTTT. Translated, it gives CATRRDRGPDTQYF.

This CDR3 is CASSFVFDTEAFF. For the CDR3, the DNA is TGTGCCAGCAGCTTCGTATTTGACACTGAAGCTTTCTTT. The rearrangement uses TRBV11-3 and TRBJ1-1, with D unresolved. Germline CDR1 reads SGHNT; CDR2 reads YENEEA. The germline V and J ends were trimmed by 3 bases and 3 bases, with 8 bases remaining between them. The CDR3 is 13 amino acids.

The V gene is TRBV4-1, the J gene TRBJ1-2; the D gene is possibly TRBD1 (6 bases). The V end lost 4 bases, the J end lost 3 bases, and 21 bases lay between the germline ends. The germline CDR1 and CDR2 sequences are MGHRA and YSYEKL. The CDR3 covers 17 residues. CDR3 sequence (DNA): TGCGCCAGCAGCCCTCGGCTGGACAGCCGTATGGACTATGGCTACACCTTC. It codes for CASSPRLDSRMDYGYTF.

This clone was seen just once. The rearrangement joins TRBV19 to TRBJ2-4; 9 bases line up with TRBD1. The CDR3 spans 15 residues. The V and J ends lost 4 bases and 6 bases, in that order; junction bases with no gene match: 7. Germline CDR1 and CDR2: LNHDA and SQIVND (reference sequence). The CDR3 here is CASSTDRGSRNIQYF. The CDR3 DNA reads TGTGCCAGTAGTACTGACAGGGGGTCTAGAAACATTCAGTACTTC.

This clone was seen once. The gene calls are TRBV29-1 and TRBJ1-1; 7 nucleotides match TRBD1. J lost 5 bases, V lost 4 bases, and 7 bases had no gene match. Germline V lookup: CDR1 SQVTM, CDR2 ANQGSEA. The CDR3 extends over 13 amino acids. The CDR3 protein is CSVVEGAGTEAFF. CDR3 DNA: TGCAGCGTTGTGGAGGGGGCTGGGACTGAAGCTTTCTTT.

V usage is TRBV19 and J usage is TRBJ1-2, with a possible D match to TRBD1 (6 bases). The V gene's germline CDR1 is LNHDA and CDR2 SQIVND (reference sequence). V gave up 5 bases and J gave up 4 bases, with 11 bases separating them. The CDR3 consists of 13 residues. The CDR3 is CASSPGEGYGYTF. CDR3 bases: TGTGCCAGTAGTCCAGGGGAAGGCTATGGCTACACCTTC.

The chain links TRBV5-1 to TRBJ1-2; D gene uncertain. Germline-derived CDR1 and CDR2 are SGHRS and YFSETQ. The CDR3 covers 13 residues. V lost 0 bases, J lost 7 bases, and 10 bases lay in between. CDR3 region: CASSLGARSGYTF. The CDR3 nucleotides read TGCGCCAGCAGCTTGGGGGCCCGTTCTGGCTACACCTTC.

This clone came up once. In DNA form, the CDR3 reads TGTGCCTGGAGTGCGGGTACGCCGCACACCATATATTTT. Amino acids: CAWSAGTPHTIYF. The rearrangement uses TRBV30 and TRBJ1-3; no clear D gene. Germline values: CDR1 GTSNPN, CDR2 SVGIG (reference sequence). V lost 1 base and J 8 bases, leaving 12 bases between the germline ends. This CDR3 spans 13 amino acids.

The chain uses TRBV7-9 and TRBJ2-3; 8 nucleotides align to TRBD2. CDR3 length: 11 residues. V lost 9 bases to trimming and J lost 5 bases; unmatched junction nucleotides: 1. Looked up from germline, CDR1 is SEHNR and CDR2 is FQNEAQ (reference sequence). The CDR3 nucleotides read TGTGCCAGTGCGGGGGGAGATACGCAGTATTTT. Translation: CASAGGDTQYF.

This clone was found a few times. V is TRBV6-1 and J is TRBJ1-1; no firm D call. This CDR3 contains 14 residues. CDR1 is MNHNS, CDR2 SASEGT, per germline. V was pared by 2 bases and J by 1 base, with 8 bases between. This CDR3 reads CASSEFPGNTEAFF. The CDR3 bases are TGTGCCAGCAGTGAATTTCCAGGGAACACTGAAGCTTTCTTT.

The genes are TRBV4-2 and TRBJ2-5; a possible D gene is TRBD2 (6 bases). Germline V gene sequence: CDR1 LGHNA, CDR2 YNFKEQ. This CDR3 spans 15 amino acids. V was cut by 0 bases and J by 5 bases, with 13 bases left in between. CDR3 DNA sequence: TGTGCCAGCAGCCAAGATGGTAGCAGCGGGGAGACCCAGTACTTC. Translating it yields CASSQDGSSGETQYF.

This clone was seen a single time. The V call is TRBV2, the J call TRBJ1-2, with D tentatively TRBD1 (6 bases). This CDR3 region has 15 residues. CDR1 SNHLY and CDR2 FYNNEI come from the germline V gene. V was trimmed by 7 bases and J by 7 bases, leaving 22 bases between them. The CDR3 spells CASTQVEGGGRGYTF. In DNA, the CDR3 is TGTGCCAGCACTCAGGTTGAGGGAGGGGGTCGTGGCTACACCTTC. The full variable domain, its missing parts supplied by reference TRBV2 and TRBJ1-2, is EPEVTQTPSHQVTQMGQEVILRCVPISNHLYFYWYRQILGQKVEFLVSFYNNEISEKSEIFDDQFSVERPDGSNFTLKIRSTKLEDSAMYFCASTQVEGGGRGYTFGSGTRLTVV.

This sequence joins TRBV9 and TRBJ1-3; 12 nucleotides line up with TRBD1. CDR1 and CDR2 (germline): SGDLS, YYNGEE. V trimming: 0 bases; J trimming: 0 bases; junction bases outside the gene matches: 10. CDR3 length equals 20 residues. For the CDR3, the DNA is TGTGCCAGCAGCGTAGCAGGGACAGGGGGCCGTAGCTTCTCTGGAAACACCATATATTTT. It encodes CASSVAGTGGRSFSGNTIYF.

The chain combines TRBV6-5 with TRBJ1-1; weak D call: TRBD1 (5 bases). This CDR3 spans 13 amino acids. V gave up 9 bases and J gave up 2 bases, with 13 bases separating them. Germline V gene data show CDR1 as MNHEY and CDR2 as SVGAGI. In nucleotides, the CDR3 is TGTGCCAGTTATTCGCGGGGCAACACTGAAGCTTTCTTT. Protein sequence: CASYSRGNTEAFF.

The chain links TRBV7-3 to TRBJ1-2; 7 bases match TRBD1. J gave up 6 bases and V 1 base, and 2 bases lay outside the gene matches. In germline, CDR1 is SGHTA, CDR2 FQGTGA. The CDR3 consists of 13 residues. CDR3 loop: CASSLITGDGYTF. The CDR3 bases are TGTGCCAGCAGCTTAATCACAGGGGATGGCTACACCTTC.

CDR3 sequence reads: CASSEGYGTYEQYF. CDR3 nucleotide sequence: TGTGCCAGCAGTGAAGGCTACGGGACCTACGAGCAGTACTTC. The chain links TRBV6-1 to TRBJ2-7; D may be TRBD2 (5 bases). The CDR3 is 14 amino acids. The germline gives CDR1 MNHNS, CDR2 SASEGT. V lost 1 base, J lost 2 bases, and 9 bases lay in between.

This rearrangement joins TRBV6-5 to TRBJ1-5; D is unclear. The CDR3 has 13 residues. Germline CDR1 is MNHEY and CDR2 is SVGAGI. V shed 0 bases and J shed 7 bases, with 7 bases lying between them. DNA of the CDR3: TGTGCCAGCAGTTACTCGAGCGGGCAGCCCCAGCATTTT. This sequence encodes CASSYSSGQPQHF.

The table lists this clone with a count of one. The rearrangement uses TRBV7-3 and TRBJ2-1; 12 bases are a match to TRBD2. The length of the CDR3 is 18 residues. Germline CDR1 and CDR2: SGHTA and FQGTGA. V shed 5 bases, J shed 0 bases, and the junction held 8 bases outside the gene matches. Here the CDR3 reads CASSDFGLAGSSYNEQFF. For the CDR3, the DNA is TGTGCCAGCAGCGACTTCGGACTAGCGGGGAGCTCCTACAATGAGCAGTTCTTC.